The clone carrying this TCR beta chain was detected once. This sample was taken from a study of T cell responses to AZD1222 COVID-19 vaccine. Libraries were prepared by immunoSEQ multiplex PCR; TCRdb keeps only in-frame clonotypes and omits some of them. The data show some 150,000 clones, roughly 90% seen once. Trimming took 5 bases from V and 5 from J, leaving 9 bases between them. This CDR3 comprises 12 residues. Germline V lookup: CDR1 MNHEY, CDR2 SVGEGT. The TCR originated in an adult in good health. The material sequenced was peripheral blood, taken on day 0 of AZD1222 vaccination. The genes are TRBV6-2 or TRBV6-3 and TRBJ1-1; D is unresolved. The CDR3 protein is CASSESPTEAFF. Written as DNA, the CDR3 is TGTGCCAGCAGTGAGAGCCCAACTGAAGCTTTCTTT.